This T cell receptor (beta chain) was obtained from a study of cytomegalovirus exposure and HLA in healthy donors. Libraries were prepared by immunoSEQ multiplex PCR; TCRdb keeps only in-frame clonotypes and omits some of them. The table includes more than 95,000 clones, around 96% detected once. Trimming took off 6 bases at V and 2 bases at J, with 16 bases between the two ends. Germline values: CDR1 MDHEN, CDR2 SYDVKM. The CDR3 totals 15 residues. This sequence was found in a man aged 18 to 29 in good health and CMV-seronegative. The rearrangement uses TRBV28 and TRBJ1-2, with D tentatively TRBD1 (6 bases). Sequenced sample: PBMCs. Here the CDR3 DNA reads TGTGCCAGCAGCCTTCTCCAGGGGACCAACTATGGCTACACCTTC. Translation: CASSLLQGTNYGYTF.